The rows below give T cell receptor beta chains drawn from one sample of a study of blood T cells in healthy people across ages. Each CDR3 protein is one row after TCRdb ran MiXCR on the 5' RACE reads. The data hold hundreds of thousands of distinct CDR3 sequences, with about a fifth observed a single time. Specimen: blood. The receptors derive from a man in his 70s in good health. The conserved cysteine and the conserved F or W are not part of the CDR3 here. The order of the fields is J gene, V gene, CDR3 protein.

>TRBJ1-1|TRBV20-1
SARARVSNTEAF
>TRBJ1-1|TRBV18
ASSPRLGIEAF
>TRBJ2-3|TRBV7-2
ASSPGLFYGTDTQY
>TRBJ2-1|TRBV5-1
ASSGGVGGPYNEQF
>TRBJ1-4|TRBV12-3/TRBV12-4
ASSLGTGGIEKLF
>TRBJ2-2|TRBV21-1
ASSNRDRGNTGELF
>TRBJ1-2|TRBV4-3
ASSQDISYYGYT
>TRBJ1-1|TRBV21-1
ASSKARVGAMFEAF
>TRBJ2-2|TRBV12-3/TRBV12-4
ASTLGPSNTGELF
>NA|TRBV28
ASKRGGIYEQY
>TRBJ2-4|TRBV28
ASGHLAKNIQY
>TRBJ2-5|TRBV6-1
ASSEGEAPVWETQY
>TRBJ2-3|TRBV9
ASSVGASTGTDTQY
>TRBJ2-7|TRBV20-1
SALLQGSGYEQY
>TRBJ1-3|TRBV11-2
ASSPGMAGNTIY
>TRBJ2-7|TRBV6-2/TRBV6-3
ASRTPDIYEQY
>TRBJ1-2|TRBV9
ASSDGIYGYT
>TRBJ1-1|TRBV20-1
SARTQGQMNTEAF
>TRBJ2-2|TRBV9
ASSVNTGELF
>TRBJ1-1|TRBV11-2
ASSPGAGREAF
>NA|TRBV5-5
ASKMAVNNEQF